A single sample is the source of the 13 T cell receptor beta chains below, sequenced in a study of blood T cells in healthy people across ages. A second PCR, run for about 6 to 11 cycles, used a sample-barcoded 5' primer plus a J-beta primer mix. TCRdb used MiXCR to reprocess the 5' RACE reads, holding one entry per CDR3 protein. The data hold about a million distinct CDR3 sequences, with about 51% observed a single time. The specimen sequenced was blood. These receptors were taken from a woman in her fifties or sixties in good health.

The rearrangement links TRBV5-6 to TRBJ2-3; D gene uncertain. Germline CDR1 SGHDT, CDR2 YYEEEE. The V gene lost 2 bases and the J gene lost 2 bases, with 12 bases spanning the gap. The CDR3 loop spans 15 amino acids. CDR3 region: CASSFRSPNTDTQYF. In DNA form, the CDR3 reads TGTGCCAGCAGCTTCCGCAGCCCGAACACAGATACGCAGTATTTT.

The J gene is TRBJ2-7, the V gene TRBV10-3; D is possibly TRBD2 (6 bases). The DNA end lines up better with TRBJ2-1; the J call may be wrong. CDR1 ENHRY and CDR2 SYGVKD come from the germline V gene. The CDR3 is 13 residues long. The CDR3 nucleotides read TGTGCCATCAGGGGACTCCTTGGGGGTGAGCAGTTCTTC. Its protein product is CAIRGLLGGEQFF.

There are a few counts of this clonotype. DNA for the CDR3: TGTGCCAGCAGCATCCGGGCCCCGAGACAGTTCTTC. Amino acids: CASSIRAPRQFF. This sequence joins TRBV7-2 and TRBJ2-1; D is uncertain. V was pared by 5 bases and J by 13 bases, with 15 bases between. This CDR3 has 12 residues. Looked up from germline, CDR1 is SGHTA and CDR2 is FQGNSA.

The CDR3 reads CASSFRRGGGEQYF. The CDR3 DNA follows: TGTGCCAGCAGTTTCCGAAGGGGGGGTGGGGAGCAGTACTTC. V usage is TRBV27 and J usage is TRBJ2-7; D may be TRBD2 (7 bases). V was clipped by 3 bases and J by 7 bases, with 16 bases between them. The CDR3 loop spans 14 amino acids. Germline assignment: CDR1 MNHEY and CDR2 SMNVEV (reference sequence).

The rearrangement uses TRBV2 and TRBJ2-7, with 11 positions matching TRBD2. This CDR3 is built from 14 residues. The germline CDR1 and CDR2 sequences are SNHLY and FYNNEI. J lost 7 bases, V lost 7 bases, and 9 bases had no gene match. For the CDR3, the DNA is TGTGCCAGCACCTGGTCGAGACTAGCGGGGGAGCAGTACTTC. Its translation: CASTWSRLAGEQYF.

The CDR3 sequence is CASSPPRYSNQPQHF. CDR3 sequence (DNA): TGTGCCAGCAGTCCTCCCAGGTATAGCAATCAGCCCCAGCATTTT. The gene calls are TRBV12-3 or TRBV12-4 and TRBJ1-5; D call uncertain. V was trimmed by 5 bases and J by 0 bases, leaving 11 bases between them. This CDR3 is built from 15 residues.

This chain uses TRBV20-1 with TRBJ1-2, with 9 bases identical to TRBD1. The CDR3 consists of 15 residues. V shed 6 bases and J 5 bases; nucleotides not matched to a gene: 13. Germline values: CDR1 DFQATT, CDR2 SNEGSKA (reference sequence). CDR3 in DNA: TGCAGTGCAAAACACCCGGGACAGGGAGGGTATGGCTACACCTTC. Its protein product is CSAKHPGQGGYGYTF.

This chain connects TRBV27 to TRBJ2-7; maybe TRBD2 (5 bases). V was clipped by 0 bases and J by 0 bases, with 12 bases between them. CDR3 length: 16 amino acids. Germline CDR1 MNHEY, CDR2 SMNVEV (reference sequence). As DNA, the CDR3 is TGTGCCAGCAGTTTATCGCACGGGGATAGCTCCTACGAGCAGTACTTC. Residues: CASSLSHGDSSYEQYF.

In this sample, this clonotype turned up a few times. The chain combines TRBV15 with TRBJ2-3; D is unclear. The CDR3 totals 15 residues. The germline V and J ends were trimmed by 3 bases and 1 base, with 11 bases remaining between them. The germline V gene has CDR1 LNHNV and CDR2 YYDKDF (reference sequence). The CDR3 region has the DNA TGTGCCACCAGCAGTGTTGACGTGGGCACAGATACGCAGTATTTT. It specifies CATSSVDVGTDTQYF.

The chain is built from TRBV9 and TRBJ2-6; unclear D gene. CDR3 size: 14 residues. V lost 0 bases and J 4 bases, leaving 5 bases between the germline ends. Germline CDR1 is SGDLS and CDR2 is YYNGEE. In DNA, the CDR3 is TGTGCCAGCAGCGTAGGCCGAGGGGCCAACGTCCTGACTTTC. Translation gives CASSVGRGANVLTF.

For this clonotype: An end of the junction differs from the germline gene, which may be a read error. The CDR3 region has the DNA TGTGCCGGCAGCTTAGAGCAGGGCCAAGAGACCCAGTACTTC. Amino acid sequence: CAGSLEQGQETQYF. J is TRBJ2-5 and V is TRBV7-2, with a tentative D call TRBD1 (5 bases). Germline lookup yields CDR1 SGHTA and CDR2 FQGNSA. The CDR3 loop spans 14 amino acids.

The CDR3 DNA sequence: TGTGCCAGCAGCCTAGGGACAACAACTAATGAAAAACTGTTTTTT. The encoded protein is CASSLGTTTNEKLFF. The genes are TRBV7-9 and TRBJ1-4; D perhaps matches TRBD1 (6 bases). Germline V gene lookup returns CDR1 SEHNR and CDR2 FQNEAQ (reference sequence). With 5 bases removed from V and 0 bases from J, the gap between germline ends came to 10 bases. CDR3 size: 15 residues.

This clonotype appeared a few times. The genes are TRBV27 and TRBJ2-3, with no clear D. V was pared by 9 bases and J by 5 bases, with 15 bases between. The CDR3 covers 13 residues. Germline CDR1 MNHEY, CDR2 SMNVEV (reference sequence). CDR3 nucleotide sequence: TGTGCCAGTAGCCTGATAAACCGAGATACGCAGTATTTT. Protein sequence: CASSLINRDTQYF.